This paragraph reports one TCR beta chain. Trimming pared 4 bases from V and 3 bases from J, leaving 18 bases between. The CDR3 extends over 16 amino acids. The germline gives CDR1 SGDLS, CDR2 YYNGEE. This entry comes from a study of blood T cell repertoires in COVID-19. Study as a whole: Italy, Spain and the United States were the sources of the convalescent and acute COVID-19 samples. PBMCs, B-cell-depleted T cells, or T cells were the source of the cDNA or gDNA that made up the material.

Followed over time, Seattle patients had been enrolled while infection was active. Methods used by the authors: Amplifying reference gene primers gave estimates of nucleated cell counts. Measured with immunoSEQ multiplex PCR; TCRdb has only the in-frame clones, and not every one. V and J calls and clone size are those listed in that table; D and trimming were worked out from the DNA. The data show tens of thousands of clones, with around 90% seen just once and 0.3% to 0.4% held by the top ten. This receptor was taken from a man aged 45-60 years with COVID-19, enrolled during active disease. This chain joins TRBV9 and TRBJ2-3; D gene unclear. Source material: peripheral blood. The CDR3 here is CASSPQSRIQTDTQYF. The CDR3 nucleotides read TGTGCCAGCAGCCCCCAAAGTAGAATTCAAACAGATACGCAGTATTTT.